Included here is one T cell receptor (beta chain) sequence, with context. The data are from a study of T-cell reconstitution after alpha-beta-depleted transplantation in children. Per germline, CDR1 LNHNV and CDR2 YYDKDF (reference sequence). The CDR3 spans 14 residues. Trimming removed 8 bases at V and 3 bases at J, with 13 bases between. Preparation of the TCRbeta library involved a method that used unique molecular identifiers. TCRdb reanalysed the PCR reads using MiXCR and keeps one entry per CDR3 protein. The table has around 25,000 distinct CDR3 sequences, roughly a sixth seen once. V usage is TRBV15 and J usage is TRBJ1-4; perhaps TRBD1 as D (6 bases). Sequencing was performed on PBMCs, mostly from graft donor cells, taken 60 days after TCRalphabeta/CD19-depleted stem cell transplant. The receptor was isolated from a male patient under 10 years old who had a stem cell transplant for acute lymphoblastic leukemia, so the T cells may come from the graft donor. The CDR3 sequence: CATRGGQANEKLFF. The CDR3 DNA sequence: TGTGCCACCCGGGGGGGGCAGGCTAATGAAAAACTGTTTTTT.